The 22 T cell receptor beta chains below all came from one sample that was sequenced in a study of OX40 agonist ivuxolimab in advanced cancers. Sequencing was performed with immunoSEQ multiplex PCR; in TCRdb, only in-frame clones are kept and a portion is missing. The sample holds 80,000 to 100,000 clones; approximately 90% are singletons and the top ten take about 0.51%. Sequenced here: CD4+ or CD8+ T cells sorted from blood, sampled in a trial of the OX40 agonist ivuxolimab. These receptors were taken from an adult with an advanced solid tumor such as melanoma, head and neck, liver or kidney cancer.

This clone was found once. The chain has TRBV5-6 and TRBJ2-3; D possibly matches TRBD1 or TRBD2 (5 bases each). Germline CDR1 reads SGHDT; CDR2 reads YYEEEE. Trimming removed 2 bases from V and 4 bases from J, with 8 bases in between. There are 13 residues in the CDR3. The DNA of the CDR3 is TGTGCCAGCAGCTTTAGGGACGCAGATACGCAGTATTTT. Protein sequence: CASSFRDADTQYF.

The chain employs TRBV7-3 and TRBJ2-7, with D tentatively TRBD2 (5 bases). This CDR3 region has 15 residues. The germline V gene encodes CDR1 SGHTA and CDR2 FQGTGA. Trimming removed 5 bases from V and 7 bases from J, with 21 bases in between. The CDR3 DNA sequence: TGTGCCAGCAGCGCCCTAATCACCGGTGAGGGTGAGCAGTACTTC. Encoded protein: CASSALITGEGEQYF.

The J gene is TRBJ2-3, the V gene TRBV16; D gene uncertain. This CDR3 has 11 residues. The V end lost 2 bases, the J end lost 6 bases, and 3 bases lay between the germline ends. Germline CDR1 is KGHSY and CDR2 is FQNENV. The CDR3 loop is CASSQGDTQYF. The DNA for the CDR3 is TGTGCCAGCAGCCAAGGGGATACGCAGTATTTT.

The chain joins TRBV6-6 to TRBJ2-1; D remains ambiguous. Germline values: CDR1 MNHNY, CDR2 SVGAGI (reference sequence). V was trimmed by 5 bases and J by 10 bases, leaving 9 bases between them. The CDR3 spans 11 residues. The CDR3 nucleotides read TGTGCCAGCAGTGGCGGCTACGAGCAGTTCTTC. This sequence encodes CASSGGYEQFF.

The CDR3 protein is CARRTGQNTEAFF. In DNA, the CDR3 is TGTGCTCGGCGGACAGGGCAGAACACTGAAGCTTTCTTT. The chain combines TRBV30 with TRBJ1-1, with TRBD1 identical over 8 bases. This CDR3 is built from 13 residues. CDR1 is GTSNPN, CDR2 SVGIG, per germline (reference sequence).

The chain has TRBV30 and TRBJ1-6; no clear D gene. The CDR3 has 12 residues. V gave up 3 bases and J gave up 7 bases, with 7 bases separating them. Germline CDR1 reads GTSNPN; CDR2 reads SVGIG (reference sequence). Here the CDR3 reads CAWSAQNSPLHF. CDR3 DNA: TGTGCCTGGAGCGCCCAGAATTCACCCCTCCACTTT. Full variable domain (outside the CDR3, taken from reference TRBV30 and TRBJ1-6): SQTIHQWPATLVQPVGSPLSLECTVEGTSNPNLYWYRQAAGRGLQLLFYSVGIGQISSEVPQNLSASRPQDRQFILSSKKLLLSDSGFYLCAWSAQNSPLHFGNGTRLTVT.

This chain connects TRBV19 to TRBJ1-5; 7 positions agree with TRBD1. The CDR3 runs to 15 residues. Germline-derived CDR1 and CDR2 are LNHDA and SQIVND (reference sequence). Trimming cost V 2 bases and J 7 bases; bases outside gene matches: 8. This chain's CDR3 is CASSILRQGGQPQHF. CDR3 sequence (DNA): TGTGCCAGTAGTATACTGAGGCAGGGGGGACAGCCCCAGCATTTT.

This chain links TRBV30 with TRBJ2-7; D gene unclear. Germline CDR1 and CDR2: GTSNPN and SVGIG (reference sequence). The germline V and J ends were trimmed by 0 bases and 0 bases, with 15 bases remaining between them. This CDR3 contains 16 residues. This chain's CDR3 is CAWSVGQFFISYEQYF. As DNA, the CDR3 is TGTGCCTGGAGTGTCGGGCAGTTTTTTATCTCCTACGAGCAGTACTTC.

This clone has a single count. The chain carries TRBV18 and TRBJ2-3, with 8 positions matching TRBD2. Trimming cost V 0 bases and J 4 bases; bases outside gene matches: 3. CDR3 length: 15 residues. The germline V gene has CDR1 KGHSH and CDR2 LQKENI. CDR3 coding DNA: TGTGCCAGCTCACCACCTAGCGGGAAAGCAGATACGCAGTATTTT. Protein product: CASSPPSGKADTQYF.

This clone was picked up a small number of times. The rearrangement uses TRBV7-3 and TRBJ2-1, with 10 bases identical to TRBD2. The junction had 5 bases not matched to a gene; V was cut back by 5 bases and J by 4 bases. The CDR3 runs to 15 residues. CDR1 is SGHTA and CDR2 is FQGTGA in the germline V gene. The CDR3: CASSPTSGAYNEQFF. CDR3 sequence (DNA): TGTGCCAGCAGCCCCACTAGCGGGGCTTACAATGAGCAGTTCTTC.

J is TRBJ1-5 and V is TRBV6-6; no reliable D call. Germline-derived CDR1 and CDR2 are MNHNY and SVGAGI (reference sequence). V lost 0 bases and J lost 1, with 4 bases in between. The CDR3 consists of 14 residues. In nucleotides, the CDR3 is TGTGCCAGCAGTTACTCGTGGAGCAATCAGCCCCAGCATTTT. Amino acids: CASSYSWSNQPQHF.

This rearrangement joins TRBV10-3 to TRBJ1-2; D is perhaps TRBD1 (6 bases). This CDR3 is 13 amino acids long. In germline, CDR1 is ENHRY, CDR2 SYGVKD. V lost 4 bases and J lost 10, with 16 bases in between. CDR3 residues: CAISARTDDDYTF. In DNA form, the CDR3 reads TGTGCCATCAGTGCGCGGACAGACGATGACTACACCTTC.

The chain employs TRBV25-1 and TRBJ2-3; 8 nucleotides line up with TRBD2. The CDR3 contains 15 residues. In germline, CDR1 is MGHDK, CDR2 SYGVNS. Trimming removed 2 bases from V and 6 bases from J; junction bases left unmatched: 7. The CDR3 loop reads CASSEREGTADTQYF. The DNA of the CDR3 is TGTGCCAGCAGTGAACGGGAGGGCACGGCCGATACGCAGTATTTT.

The sample holds one count of this clone. The chain couples TRBV7-2 to TRBJ1-5; unclear D gene. The germline gives CDR1 SGHTA, CDR2 FQGNSA. The ends were cut back, 2 bases at V and 7 bases at J, with 6 bases in the middle. This CDR3 spans 12 amino acids. As DNA, the CDR3 is TGTGCCAGCAGCTTAATGGAACAGCCCCAGCATTTT. It encodes CASSLMEQPQHF.

This rearrangement joins TRBV5-1 to TRBJ1-6, with TRBD1 as a possible D gene (5 bases). Trimming stripped 4 bases from V and 5 bases from J, with 13 bases between. This CDR3 contains 15 residues. Germline V gene data show CDR1 as SGHRS and CDR2 as YFSETQ. The CDR3 bases are TGCGCCAGCAGCATCACACCGACAGATAATTCACCCCTCCACTTT. Translated: CASSITPTDNSPLHF.

This chain uses TRBV5-3 with TRBJ2-1; D is possibly TRBD2 (6 bases). TRBV5-3 is an ORF for which the function is uncertain. The ends were cut back, 4 bases at V and 0 bases at J, with 8 bases in the middle. The CDR3 is 14 amino acids. The CDR3 sequence: CARSRGSSYNEQFF. The CDR3 DNA is TGTGCCAGAAGCCGGGGGAGCTCCTACAATGAGCAGTTCTTC.

The chain carries TRBV7-2 and TRBJ2-7, with 7 nucleotides matching TRBD2. CDR1 SGHTA and CDR2 FQGNSA come from the germline V gene. This CDR3 is 13 amino acids long. Trimming at V came to 8 bases and at J to 11 bases, leaving 15 bases not matched to a gene. The CDR3 DNA reads as TGTGCCAGCGGAAGGACTAGGGCCGGCCCAAAGTACTTC. Its translation is CASGRTRAGPKYF.

As to this clone: One end of the junction does not line up with germline, which may come from a read error. V and J are TRBV5-1 and TRBJ2-1; no definite D call. Per germline, CDR1 SGHRS and CDR2 YFSETQ. This CDR3 comprises 13 residues. For the CDR3, the DNA is TGCGCCAGCGGCTTGGATGTCTACAATGAGCAGTTCTTC. Amino acids: CASGLDVYNEQFF.

The chain carries TRBV15 and TRBJ2-3, with a tentative D call TRBD2 (5 bases). V lost 1 base to trimming and J lost 0 bases, with 17 bases between them. This CDR3 is built from 18 residues. CDR1 is LNHNV and CDR2 is YYDKDF in the germline V gene (reference sequence). The DNA of the CDR3 is TGTGCCACCAGCAGAGCTGCAGGAAGCGGTAAGAGCACAGATACGCAGTATTTT. Protein: CATSRAAGSGKSTDTQYF.

The chain carries TRBV12-5 and TRBJ2-1; D gene unclear. This CDR3 spans 14 amino acids. Germline CDR1 is LGHNT and CDR2 is FRNRAP. The V gene lost 0 bases and the J gene lost 3 bases, with 6 bases spanning the gap. The DNA of the CDR3 is TGTGCTAGTGGTTTGGTCCCGAACTACAATGAGCAGTTCTTC. It translates to CASGLVPNYNEQFF.

In its sample, this clone was seen once. The genes are TRBV6-6 and TRBJ2-7, with TRBD1 matching 11 bases. Germline trimming cut 2 bases from V and 6 bases from J; bases unmatched to any gene: 3. Germline CDR1 and CDR2: MNHNY and SVGAGI (reference sequence). The CDR3 consists of 14 residues. The CDR3 here is CASSYDGTGGEQYF. The CDR3, as DNA: TGTGCCAGCAGTTACGATGGGACAGGGGGCGAGCAGTACTTC.

The chain is built from TRBV5-4 and TRBJ1-6; perhaps TRBD1 as D (5 bases). Trimming pared 1 base from V and 10 bases from J, leaving 9 bases between. CDR3 length equals 13 residues. The V gene's germline CDR1 is SGHNT and CDR2 YYREEE (reference sequence). In DNA form, the CDR3 reads TGTGCCAGCAGCTTGCAGGGTCCCTCACCCCTCCACTTT. Amino acids: CASSLQGPSPLHF.